Listed here are 26 T cell receptor beta chains from one sample, sequenced in a study of Ad26.COV2.S vaccination and SARS-CoV-2 variants. Documented treatment: some 20 received Ad26.COV2.S at low or high dose, single or two shots; about 5 received placebo; per-sample allocation not given. Samples came from day 63 after the first vaccine or placebo injection. Some clones are missing from TCRdb's copy, which holds only in-frame ones; the method was immunoSEQ multiplex PCR. The sample gives about 400,000 clones, 89% of which show up once; 1.9% is in the top ten. Specimen: peripheral blood, collected in a trial of Ad26.COV2.S vaccine versus placebo. The receptors stem from a person between 18 and 60 years old who received the Ad26.COV2.S COVID-19 vaccine or a placebo.

V is TRBV28 and J is TRBJ1-2; D uncertain. This CDR3 is 13 amino acids long. The V end was cut by 6 bases, the J end by 4 bases, with 12 bases between. Germline V gives CDR1 MDHEN, CDR2 SYDVKM. The CDR3 here is CASRYGTFYGYTF. CDR3 DNA: TGTGCCAGCAGGTACGGAACTTTCTATGGCTACACCTTC.

The rearrangement uses TRBV25-1 and TRBJ2-1; D possibly corresponds to TRBD1 (8 bases). Trimming left V 3 bases short and J 4 bases short, with 13 bases between. The CDR3 has 15 residues. Germline CDR1 is MGHDK and CDR2 is SYGVNS. CDR3 sequence (DNA): TGTGCCAGCAGTGATGGACAGGGAGGGTACAATGAGCAGTTCTTC. Amino acids: CASSDGQGGYNEQFF.

The V call is TRBV6-5, the J call TRBJ1-4; a weak D match, TRBD1 (5 bases). Germline loops: CDR1 MNHEY, CDR2 SVGAGI. The V gene lost 10 bases and the J gene lost 2 bases, with 11 bases spanning the gap. The CDR3 length is 13 residues. The CDR3 DNA follows: TGTGCCATCCGAAAGGGGACTAATGAAAAACTGTTTTTT. Translated, it gives CAIRKGTNEKLFF.

The chain employs TRBV28 and TRBJ2-3; D is unresolved. Germline values: CDR1 MDHEN, CDR2 SYDVKM. The CDR3 runs to 15 residues. Trimming left V 9 bases short and J 4 bases short, with 20 bases between. CDR3 loop: CASSPALIGSDTQYF. The CDR3 DNA is TGTGCCAGTTCCCCGGCGCTGATAGGTTCAGATACGCAGTATTTT. The full variable domain, its missing parts supplied by reference TRBV28 and TRBJ2-3, is DVKVTQSSRYLVKRTGEKVFLECVQDMDHENMFWYRQDPGLGLRLIYFSYDVKMKEKGDIPEGYSVSREKKERFSLILESASTNQTSMYLCASSPALIGSDTQYFGPGTRLTVL.

The chain recombines TRBV2 with TRBJ2-1; D is perhaps TRBD2 (6 bases). The CDR3 contains 18 residues. V was trimmed by 6 bases and J by 0 bases, leaving 21 bases between them. From germline, CDR1 is SNHLY and CDR2 FYNNEI. CDR3 region: CASSDSRGSGRSYNEQFF. CDR3 DNA: TGTGCCAGCAGCGACTCCCGGGGCAGCGGGCGCTCCTACAATGAGCAGTTCTTC.

The chain is built from TRBV29-1 and TRBJ2-2; 10 bases are a match to TRBD1. Per germline, CDR1 SQVTM and CDR2 ANQGSEA. CDR3 length: 13 amino acids. V lost 8 bases and J lost 4; bases outside the gene matches: 4. The chain's CDR3 is CSFGQGVTGELFF. The CDR3 DNA follows: TGCAGCTTCGGACAGGGGGTCACCGGGGAGCTGTTTTTT.

The chain carries TRBV18 and TRBJ1-3; D is unclear. Trimming pared 5 bases from V and 3 bases from J, leaving 11 bases between. CDR1 is KGHSH, CDR2 LQKENI, per germline. This CDR3 is built from 14 residues. The chain's CDR3 is CASSATQSGNTIYF. CDR3 DNA sequence: TGTGCCAGCTCAGCGACTCAGAGTGGAAACACCATATATTTT.

The genes are TRBV30 and TRBJ1-2, with a weak D call TRBD1 (6 bases). V was pared by 2 bases and J by 0 bases, with 13 bases between. The CDR3 spans 15 residues. CDR1 is GTSNPN, CDR2 SVGIG, per germline (reference sequence). The CDR3 loop is CAWSLAGGANYGYTF. The CDR3 bases are TGTGCCTGGAGTCTCGCGGGGGGCGCTAACTATGGCTACACCTTC.

The rearrangement links TRBV6-1 to TRBJ1-5, with unresolved D. CDR3 length equals 16 residues. V lost 3 bases and J 2 bases, leaving 14 bases between the germline ends. The germline CDR1 and CDR2 sequences are MNHNS and SASEGT. The CDR3 here is CASSEKASAGNQPQHF. DNA of the CDR3: TGTGCCAGCAGTGAGAAGGCGTCGGCCGGCAATCAGCCCCAGCATTTT.

This clone was observed a few times. This sequence joins TRBV12-3 or TRBV12-4 and TRBJ2-3, with a possible D match to TRBD1 (5 bases). The CDR3 sequence is 13 residues long. V gave up 3 bases and J gave up 7 bases, with 11 bases separating them. DNA of the CDR3: TGTGCCAGCAGTTTTAATCAGGGAAATACGCAGTATTTT. Translating it yields CASSFNQGNTQYF.

V usage is TRBV19 and J usage is TRBJ2-7; no clear D. V lost 3 bases and J lost 0, with 9 bases in between. CDR1 and CDR2 from the germline V gene are LNHDA and SQIVND (reference sequence). The CDR3 totals 14 residues. CDR3 sequence reads: CASSITLSSYEQYF. CDR3 nucleotide sequence: TGTGCCAGTAGTATCACTCTTAGCTCCTACGAGCAGTACTTC.

This chain connects TRBV14 to TRBJ2-6; D is unclear. CDR1 is SGHDN, CDR2 FVKESK, per germline. V shed 0 bases and J shed 1 base, with 7 bases lying between them. The CDR3 covers 16 residues. CDR3 DNA: TGTGCCAGCAGCCAAGATGCCGGATCTGGGGCCAACGTCCTGACTTTC. Translated: CASSQDAGSGANVLTF.

The chain has TRBV9 and TRBJ2-2; TRBD2 is a possible D gene (5 bases). Germline loops: CDR1 SGDLS, CDR2 YYNGEE. The CDR3 consists of 16 residues. Trimming cost V 0 bases and J 4 bases, with 13 bases left between them. CDR3 DNA: TGTGCCAGCAGCGTAGAAGTGGGAGCAATCACCGGGGAGCTGTTTTTT. The encoded protein is CASSVEVGAITGELFF.

This chain connects TRBV5-8 to TRBJ1-2, with TRBD1 matching over 8 bases. Unmatched junction bases numbered 10, after V lost 5 bases and J lost 4 bases. The CDR3 length is 15 residues. The germline gives CDR1 SGHTS, CDR2 YDEGEE. The CDR3 sequence is CASSSRQGTTYGYTF. In nucleotides, the CDR3 is TGTGCCAGCAGTTCAAGACAGGGGACTACCTATGGCTACACCTTC.

The V gene is TRBV6-5, the J gene TRBJ2-7, with D maybe TRBD1 (6 bases). CDR1 and CDR2 from the germline V gene are MNHEY and SVGAGI. The CDR3 consists of 13 residues. With 4 bases removed from V and 3 bases from J, the gap between germline ends came to 10 bases. CDR3 nucleotides: TGTGCCAGCAGTTGGCAGGGACACTACGAGCAGTACTTC. This sequence encodes CASSWQGHYEQYF.

The chain joins TRBV4-1 to TRBJ2-1; D is unclear. V lost 2 bases and J lost 9, with 8 bases in between. The CDR3 length is 12 residues. Per the germline V gene, CDR1 is MGHRA and CDR2 is YSYEKL. The CDR3 DNA sequence: TGCGCCAGCAGCCAATTGTTAGGTGAGCAGTTCTTC. Its protein is CASSQLLGEQFF.

For the CDR3, the DNA is TGCGCCAGCAGCGTGGACAGGGCCTACGAGCAGTACTTC. Encoded protein: CASSVDRAYEQYF. The V gene is TRBV5-1, the J gene TRBJ2-7; 8 bases agree with TRBD1. There are 13 residues in the CDR3. The germline V gene has CDR1 SGHRS and CDR2 YFSETQ. Trimming took 4 bases from V and 2 from J; bases not matched to a gene: 2. The whole variable domain, remainder taken from reference TRBV5-1 and TRBJ2-7, is KAGVTQTPRYLIKTRGQQVTLSCSPISGHRSVSWYQQTPGQGLQFLFEYFSETQRNKGNFPGRFSGRQFSNSRSEMNVSTLELGDSALYLCASSVDRAYEQYFGPGTRLTVT.

Here the CDR3 DNA reads TGTGCCAGTAGTATAGGTGCTAGCGCCACAGATACGCAGTATTTT. As protein: CASSIGASATDTQYF. The V call is TRBV19, the J call TRBJ2-3; tentative D call: TRBD2 (6 bases). Trimming stripped 1 base from V and 2 bases from J, with 10 bases between. Germline V gives CDR1 LNHDA, CDR2 SQIVND (reference sequence). The CDR3 is 15 residues long.

The chain joins TRBV20-1 to TRBJ1-1, with no clear D. In germline, CDR1 is DFQATT, CDR2 SNEGSKA (reference sequence). The CDR3 runs 9 residues. CDR3 nucleotide sequence: TGCAGAGTGAACACTGAAGCTTTCTTT. Amino acid sequence: CRVNTEAFF.

This chain links TRBV9 with TRBJ2-7, with 7 nucleotides matching TRBD2. Germline V gene sequence: CDR1 SGDLS, CDR2 YYNGEE. The CDR3 is made up of 13 amino acids. Trimming took 0 bases from V and 7 from J; bases not matched to a gene: 4. For the CDR3, the DNA is TGTGCCAGCAGCGTAGGCCTGGGGGGGGAGCAGTACTTC. Amino acid sequence: CASSVGLGGEQYF.

This clone was detected a few times. The rearrangement joins TRBV27 to TRBJ2-7; 10 nucleotides align to TRBD2. CDR3 size: 15 residues. CDR1 MNHEY and CDR2 SMNVEV come from the germline V gene (reference sequence). With 3 bases clipped from V and 1 base from J, the junction kept 3 bases outside the gene matches. CDR3 sequence (DNA): TGTGCCAGCAGTTTGAAAGCGGGAGGGTCCTACGAGCAGTACTTC. It translates to CASSLKAGGSYEQYF.

The sample holds a few counts of this clone. The rearrangement uses TRBV6-5 and TRBJ1-3; 7 nucleotides align to TRBD1. The germline CDR1 and CDR2 sequences are MNHEY and SVGAGI. V shed 8 bases and J 5 bases; nucleotides not matched to a gene: 6. The CDR3 contains 13 residues. CDR3 region: CASQTGKRNTIYF. Written as DNA, the CDR3 is TGTGCCAGCCAGACAGGGAAGAGAAACACCATATATTTT.

The chain joins TRBV4-2 to TRBJ2-3; D possibly corresponds to TRBD1 (6 bases). V was shortened by 0 bases and J by 7 bases, with 17 bases between the two germline ends. The CDR3 length is 16 residues. CDR1 LGHNA and CDR2 YNFKEQ come from the germline V gene. CDR3: CASSQEGQTPHYTQYF. The CDR3 region has the DNA TGTGCCAGCAGCCAAGAGGGACAAACTCCCCACTATACGCAGTATTTT.

This chain links TRBV10-2 with TRBJ2-7, with TRBD2 matching over 10 bases. V shed 5 bases and J 7 bases; nucleotides not matched to a gene: 5. Germline assignment: CDR1 WSHSY and CDR2 SAAADI. The CDR3 sequence is 13 residues long. For the CDR3, the DNA is TGCGCCAGCAGTAGCGGGAGGGCCGGGGAGCAGTACTTC. As protein: CASSSGRAGEQYF.

The genes are TRBV4-2 and TRBJ2-7; TRBD2 matches at 8 bases. Trimming removed 3 bases from V and 9 bases from J; junction bases left unmatched: 13. Germline CDR1 and CDR2: LGHNA and YNFKEQ. The CDR3 covers 15 residues. Here the CDR3 reads CASSQGGLAPLGQYF. CDR3 bases: TGTGCCAGCAGCCAGGGAGGACTAGCTCCCCTGGGGCAGTACTTC.

The V gene is TRBV30, the J gene TRBJ1-2, with D uncertain. V was pared by 4 bases and J by 0 bases, with 9 bases between. This CDR3 is built from 13 residues. Germline V lookup: CDR1 GTSNPN, CDR2 SVGIG (reference sequence). Here the CDR3 DNA reads TGTGCCTGGACAGATACAGCTAACTATGGCTACACCTTC. Protein sequence: CAWTDTANYGYTF. Complete variable domain (other parts from reference TRBV30 and TRBJ1-2): SQTIHQWPATLVQPVGSPLSLECTVEGTSNPNLYWYRQAAGRGLQLLFYSVGIGQISSEVPQNLSASRPQDRQFILSSKKLLLSDSGFYLCAWTDTANYGYTFGSGTRLTVV.